This is a list of T cell receptor beta chains from one sample in a study of cytomegalovirus exposure and HLA in healthy donors. Some clones are missing from TCRdb's copy, which holds only in-frame ones; the method was immunoSEQ multiplex PCR. Among over 45,000 clones listed, 90% were seen once. The specimen was PBMCs. The receptors were gathered from a man younger than 30 in good health and CMV-seronegative. CDR3s include the opening cysteine and the closing phenylalanine or tryptophan. Each record gives: CDR3 protein, CDR3 DNA, J gene, D gene, clone size, V gene. D genes are given only for firm matches. Not every row has a clone size; where given, it reads once, few, many or a size class.

CDR3 protein: CASSQERSLLNEQYF
CDR3 DNA: TGCGCCAGCAGCCAAGAGCGGAGTCTACTAAACGAGCAGTACTTC
J gene: TRBJ2-7
D gene: -
clone size: -
V gene: TRBV4-3

CDR3 protein: CASSLVASYNEQFF
CDR3 DNA: TGTGCCAGCTCACTGGTGGCTTCCTACAATGAGCAGTTCTTC
J gene: TRBJ2-1
D gene: -
clone size: -
V gene: TRBV18

CDR3 protein: CASSQLGEDYEQYF
CDR3 DNA: TGTGCCAGCAGCCAACTCGGGGAGGACTACGAGCAGTACTTC
J gene: TRBJ2-7
D gene: -
clone size: few
V gene: TRBV5-4

CDR3 protein: CASSVSGSSYNEQFF
CDR3 DNA: TGTGCCAGCAGCGTAAGCGGGAGCTCCTACAATGAGCAGTTCTTC
J gene: TRBJ2-1
D gene: TRBD2
clone size: -
V gene: TRBV9

CDR3 protein: CASASGLAGEQYF
CDR3 DNA: TGTGCCAGCGCCTCGGGACTAGCGGGGGAGCAGTACTTC
J gene: TRBJ2-7
D gene: TRBD2
clone size: -
V gene: TRBV7-8

CDR3 protein: CASSTRRGNFHEQYF
CDR3 DNA: TGTGCCAGCAGCACGCGTAGGGGGAACTTCCACGAGCAGTACTTC
J gene: TRBJ2-7
D gene: -
clone size: -
V gene: TRBV28

CDR3 protein: CASSHKRTSPYNEQFF
CDR3 DNA: TGTGCCAGCAGCCACAAGAGGACTAGCCCCTACAATGAGCAGTTCTTC
J gene: TRBJ2-1
D gene: TRBD2
clone size: -
V gene: TRBV7-9

CDR3 protein: CASSPGQGALMNTEAFF
CDR3 DNA: TGTGCCAGCAGTCCGGGACAGGGGGCCCTAATGAACACTGAAGCTTTCTTT
J gene: TRBJ1-1
D gene: TRBD1
clone size: once
V gene: TRBV28

CDR3 protein: CASSIKGLTEAFF
CDR3 DNA: TGTGCCAGCAGTATAAAGGGGCTGACTGAAGCTTTCTTT
J gene: TRBJ1-1
D gene: -
clone size: -
V gene: TRBV6-1

CDR3 protein: CASSPTGRGWAGNTIYF
CDR3 DNA: TGTGCCAGCAGTCCGACAGGGAGAGGATGGGCTGGAAACACCATATATTTT
J gene: TRBJ1-3
D gene: TRBD1
clone size: -
V gene: TRBV28

CDR3 protein: CASSFGFPSYEQYF
CDR3 DNA: TGTGCCAGCAGCTTCGGTTTTCCCTCCTACGAGCAGTACTTC
J gene: TRBJ2-7
D gene: -
clone size: -
V gene: TRBV7-3

CDR3 protein: CASSPETDYGYTF
CDR3 DNA: TGTGCCAGCTCACCAGAGACAGACTATGGCTACACCTTC
J gene: TRBJ1-2
D gene: -
clone size: -
V gene: TRBV18

CDR3 protein: CASSLAAGGNEKLFF
CDR3 DNA: TGCGCCAGCAGCTTGGCGGCAGGGGGCAATGAAAAACTGTTTTTT
J gene: TRBJ1-4
D gene: TRBD1
clone size: -
V gene: TRBV5-1

CDR3 protein: CASSQTPRWMTGGEIETQYF
CDR3 DNA: TGCGCCAGCAGCCAAACGCCGAGATGGATGACAGGGGGGGAAATAGAGACCCAGTACTTC
J gene: TRBJ2-5
D gene: TRBD1
clone size: -
V gene: TRBV4-1